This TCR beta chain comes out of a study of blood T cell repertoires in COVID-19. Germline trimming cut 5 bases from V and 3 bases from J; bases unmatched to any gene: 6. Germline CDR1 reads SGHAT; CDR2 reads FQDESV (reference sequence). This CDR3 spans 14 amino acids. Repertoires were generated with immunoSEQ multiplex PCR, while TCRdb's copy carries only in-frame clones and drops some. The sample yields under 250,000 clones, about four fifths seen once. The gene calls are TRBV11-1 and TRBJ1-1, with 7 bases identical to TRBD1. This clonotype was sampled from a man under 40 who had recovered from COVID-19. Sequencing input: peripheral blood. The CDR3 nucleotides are TGTGCCAGCAGCCCAGGGGACAGATACACTGAAGCTTTCTTT. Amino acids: CASSPGDRYTEAFF.